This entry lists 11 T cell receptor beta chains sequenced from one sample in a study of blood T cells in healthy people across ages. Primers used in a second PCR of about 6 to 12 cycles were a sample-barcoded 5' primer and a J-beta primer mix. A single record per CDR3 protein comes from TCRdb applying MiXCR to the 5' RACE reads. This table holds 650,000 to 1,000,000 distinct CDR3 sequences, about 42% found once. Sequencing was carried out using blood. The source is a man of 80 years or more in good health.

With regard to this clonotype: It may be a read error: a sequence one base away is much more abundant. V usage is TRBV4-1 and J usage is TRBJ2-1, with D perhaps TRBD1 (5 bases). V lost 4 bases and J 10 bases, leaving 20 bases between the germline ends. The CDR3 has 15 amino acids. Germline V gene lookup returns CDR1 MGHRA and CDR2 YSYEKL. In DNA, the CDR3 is TGCGCCAGCAGCCTCAGGGTTGACCCTTCGGACGAGCAGTTCTTC. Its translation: CASSLRVDPSDEQFF.

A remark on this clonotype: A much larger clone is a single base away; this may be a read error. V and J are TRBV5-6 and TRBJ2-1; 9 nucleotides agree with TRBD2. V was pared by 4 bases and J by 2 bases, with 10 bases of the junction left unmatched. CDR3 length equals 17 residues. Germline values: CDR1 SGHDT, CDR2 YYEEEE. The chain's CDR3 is CASSMGLTSGTYNEQFF. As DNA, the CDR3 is TGTGCCAGCAGCATGGGCCTGACTAGCGGCACCTACAATGAGCAGTTCTTC. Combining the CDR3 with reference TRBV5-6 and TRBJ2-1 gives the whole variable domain DAGVTQSPTHLIKTRGQQVTLRCSPKSGHDTVSWYQQALGQGPQFIFQYYEEEERQRGNFPDRFSGHQFPNYSSELNVNALLLGDSALYLCASSMGLTSGTYNEQFFGPGTRLTVL.

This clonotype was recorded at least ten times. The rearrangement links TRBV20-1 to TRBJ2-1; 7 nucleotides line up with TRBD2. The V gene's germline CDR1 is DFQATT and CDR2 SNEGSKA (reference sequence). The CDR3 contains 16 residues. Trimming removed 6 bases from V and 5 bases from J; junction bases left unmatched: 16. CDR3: CSAIKLTRGRHNEQFF. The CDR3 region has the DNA TGCAGTGCAATCAAACTAACGCGCGGGAGACACAATGAGCAGTTCTTC.

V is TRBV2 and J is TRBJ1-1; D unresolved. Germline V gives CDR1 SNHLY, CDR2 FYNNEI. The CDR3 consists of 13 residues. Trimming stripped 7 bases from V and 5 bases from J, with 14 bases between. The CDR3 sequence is CASIWGGRTEAFF. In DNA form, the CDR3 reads TGTGCCAGCATTTGGGGTGGAAGGACTGAAGCTTTCTTT.

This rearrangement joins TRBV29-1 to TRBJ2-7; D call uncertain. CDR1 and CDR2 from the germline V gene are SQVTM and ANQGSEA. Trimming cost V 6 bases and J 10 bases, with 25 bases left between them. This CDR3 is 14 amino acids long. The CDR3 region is CSVGPLAEDGTQYF. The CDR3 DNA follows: TGCAGCGTGGGCCCCCTCGCCGAGGACGGCACCCAGTACTTC.

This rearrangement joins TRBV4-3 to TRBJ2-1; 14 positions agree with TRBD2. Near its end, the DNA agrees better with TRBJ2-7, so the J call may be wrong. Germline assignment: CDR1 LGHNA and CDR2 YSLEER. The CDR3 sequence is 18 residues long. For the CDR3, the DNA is TGCGCCAGCAGCCAAGATTTGGGACTAGCGGGGGCCCACAATGAGCAGTACTTC. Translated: CASSQDLGLAGAHNEQYF.

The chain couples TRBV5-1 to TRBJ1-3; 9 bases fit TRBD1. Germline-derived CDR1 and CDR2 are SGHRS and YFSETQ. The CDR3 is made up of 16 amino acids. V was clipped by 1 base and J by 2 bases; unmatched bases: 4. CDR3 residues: CASSLRQGVAGNTIYF. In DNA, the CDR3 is TGCGCCAGCAGCTTGAGACAGGGGGTTGCTGGAAACACCATATATTTT.

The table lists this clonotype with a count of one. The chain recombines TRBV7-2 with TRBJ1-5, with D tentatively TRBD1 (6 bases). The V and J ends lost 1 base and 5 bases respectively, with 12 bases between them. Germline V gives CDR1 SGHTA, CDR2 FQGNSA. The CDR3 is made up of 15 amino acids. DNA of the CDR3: TGTGCCAGCAGCTTAGTAAGGGGGGCGGATCAGCCCCAGCATTTT. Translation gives CASSLVRGADQPQHF. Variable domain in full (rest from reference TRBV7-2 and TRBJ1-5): GAGVSQSPSNKVTEKGKDVELRCDPISGHTALYWYRQSLGQGLEFLIYFQGNSAPDKSGLPSDRFSAERTGGSVSTLTIQRTQQEDSAVYLCASSLVRGADQPQHFGDGTRLSIL.

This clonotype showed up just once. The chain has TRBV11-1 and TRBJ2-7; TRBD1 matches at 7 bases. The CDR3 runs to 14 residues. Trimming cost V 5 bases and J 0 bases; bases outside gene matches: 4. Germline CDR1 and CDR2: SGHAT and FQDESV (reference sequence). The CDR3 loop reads CASSPGQHSYEQYF. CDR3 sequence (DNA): TGTGCCAGCAGCCCGGGACAGCACTCCTACGAGCAGTACTTC.

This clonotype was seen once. CDR3 DNA: TGCAGCGTTACCGACACGACGGAGACCCAGTACTTC. Translation: CSVTDTTETQYF. V usage is TRBV29-1 and J usage is TRBJ2-5, with D unresolved. The CDR3 consists of 12 residues. Germline CDR1 and CDR2: SQVTM and ANQGSEA. The germline V and J ends were trimmed by 5 bases and 5 bases, with 12 bases remaining between them.

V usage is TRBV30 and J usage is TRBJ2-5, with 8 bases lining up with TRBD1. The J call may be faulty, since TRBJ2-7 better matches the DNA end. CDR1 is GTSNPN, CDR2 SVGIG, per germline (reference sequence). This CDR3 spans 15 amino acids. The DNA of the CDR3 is TGTGCCTGGAGCGCCCTGATGCAGGGGGCTGACGAGCAGTACTTC. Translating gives CAWSALMQGADEQYF.